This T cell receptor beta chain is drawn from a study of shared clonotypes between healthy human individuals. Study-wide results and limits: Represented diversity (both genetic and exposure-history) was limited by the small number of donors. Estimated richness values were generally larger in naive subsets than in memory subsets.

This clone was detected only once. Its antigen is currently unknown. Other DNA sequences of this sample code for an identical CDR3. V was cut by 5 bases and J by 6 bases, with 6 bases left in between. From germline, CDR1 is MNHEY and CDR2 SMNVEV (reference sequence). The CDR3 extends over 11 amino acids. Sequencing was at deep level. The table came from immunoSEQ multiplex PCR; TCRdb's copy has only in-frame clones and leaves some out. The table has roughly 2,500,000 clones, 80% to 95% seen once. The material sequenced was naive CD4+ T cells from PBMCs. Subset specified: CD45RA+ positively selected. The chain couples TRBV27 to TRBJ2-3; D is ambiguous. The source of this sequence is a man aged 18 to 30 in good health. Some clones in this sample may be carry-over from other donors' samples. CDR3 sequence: CASSRKDTQYF. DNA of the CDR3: TGTGCCAGCAGTAGGAAGGATACGCAGTATTTT.